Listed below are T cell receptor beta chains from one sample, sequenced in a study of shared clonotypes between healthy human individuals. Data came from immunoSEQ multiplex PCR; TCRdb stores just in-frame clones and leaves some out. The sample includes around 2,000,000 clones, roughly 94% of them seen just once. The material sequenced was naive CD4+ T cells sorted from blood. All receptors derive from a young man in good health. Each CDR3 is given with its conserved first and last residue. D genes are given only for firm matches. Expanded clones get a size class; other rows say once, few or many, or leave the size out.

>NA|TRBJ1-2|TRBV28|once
CASSIGTGSSYGYTF
TGTGCCAGCAGTATAGGGACCGGCAGCAGCTATGGCTACACCTTC
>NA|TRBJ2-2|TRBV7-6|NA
CASSSGHRNTGELFF
TGTGCCAGCAGCTCGGGACACAGGAACACCGGGGAGCTGTTTTTT
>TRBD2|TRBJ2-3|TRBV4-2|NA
CASSQVSVAGDTQYF
TGTGCCAGCAGCCAAGTTAGTGTAGCGGGAGATACGCAGTATTTT
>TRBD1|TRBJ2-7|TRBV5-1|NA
CASRLTGNEQYF
TGCGCCAGCAGGCTGACAGGGAACGAGCAGTACTTC
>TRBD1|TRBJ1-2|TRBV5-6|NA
CASSFSGQGLNYGYTF
TGTGCCAGCAGCTTTAGCGGACAGGGGCTTAACTATGGCTACACCTTC
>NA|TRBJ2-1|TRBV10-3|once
CAASGRFYNEQFF
TGTGCCGCCAGCGGGCGTTTCTACAATGAGCAGTTCTTC
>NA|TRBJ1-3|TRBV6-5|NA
CASSYSSGETGNTIYF
TGTGCCAGCAGTTACTCGTCTGGGGAAACTGGAAACACCATATATTTT
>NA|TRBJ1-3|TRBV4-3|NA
CASSQVGTLIGNTIYF
TGCGCCAGCAGCCAAGTTGGGACTCTTATCGGAAACACCATATATTTT
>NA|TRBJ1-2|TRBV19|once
CASRDPRKSNNYGYTF
TGTGCCAGTAGGGACCCACGTAAATCCAATAACTATGGCTACACCTTC
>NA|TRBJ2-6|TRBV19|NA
CASSIGTTPGANVLTF
TGTGCCAGTAGTATAGGTACGACGCCGGGGGCCAACGTCCTGACTTTC
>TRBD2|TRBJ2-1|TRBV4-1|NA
CASSPRLAGGPTYNEQFF
TGCGCCAGCAGCCCGAGACTAGCGGGAGGGCCCACCTACAATGAGCAGTTCTTC
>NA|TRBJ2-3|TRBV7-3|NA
CASSLGGTDTQYF
TGTGCCAGCAGCTTAGGCGGAACAGATACGCAGTATTTT
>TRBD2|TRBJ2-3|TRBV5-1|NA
CASSPGLAGGYSTDTQYF
TGCGCCAGCAGCCCAGGACTAGCGGGAGGGTATAGCACAGATACGCAGTATTTT
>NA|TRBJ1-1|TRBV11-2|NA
CASRGRGVMNTEAFF
TGTGCCAGCAGGGGAAGGGGTGTTATGAACACTGAAGCTTTCTTT
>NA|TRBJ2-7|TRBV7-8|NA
CASSEHPYEQYF
TGTGCCAGCAGCGAGCATCCCTACGAGCAGTACTTC
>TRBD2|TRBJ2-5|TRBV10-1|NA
CASSVSGKETQYF
TGCGCCAGCAGTGTCAGCGGGAAAGAGACCCAGTACTTC
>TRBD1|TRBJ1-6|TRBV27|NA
CASSVRQGPYSPLHF
TGTGCCAGCAGTGTACGACAGGGTCCGTATTCACCCCTCCACTTT
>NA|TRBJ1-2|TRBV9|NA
CASSVDPGLYGYTF
TGTGCCAGCAGCGTAGACCCAGGTCTCTATGGCTACACCTTC
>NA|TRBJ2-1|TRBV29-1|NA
CSVEVGLSAYNEQFF
TGCAGCGTTGAAGTGGGTCTTTCTGCCTACAATGAGCAGTTCTTC
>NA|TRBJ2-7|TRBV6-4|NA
CASRPPAEYF
TGTGCCAGCAGACCCCCCGCTGAGTACTTC
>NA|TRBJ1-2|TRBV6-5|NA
CASSYSGGNYGYTF
TGTGCCAGCAGTTACTCAGGGGGGAACTATGGCTACACCTTC
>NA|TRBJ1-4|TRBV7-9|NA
CASSQGRIVWEKLFF
TGTGCCAGCAGCCAGGGACGGATCGTCTGGGAAAAACTGTTTTTT
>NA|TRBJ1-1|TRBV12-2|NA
CASRLAQGMNTEAFF
TGTGCAAGTCGCTTAGCGCAGGGGATGAACACTGAAGCTTTCTTT
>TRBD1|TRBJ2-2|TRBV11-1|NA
CASSRDRNTGELFF
TGTGCCAGCAGCCGGGACAGAAACACCGGGGAGCTGTTTTTT
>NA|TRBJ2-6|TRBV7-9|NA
CASSLRDPGANVLTF
TGTGCCAGCAGCCTCCGCGACCCCGGGGCCAACGTCCTGACTTTC
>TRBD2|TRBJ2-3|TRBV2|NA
CASSPSGEFTDTQYF
TGTGCCAGCTCGCCTAGCGGGGAGTTCACAGATACGCAGTATTTT
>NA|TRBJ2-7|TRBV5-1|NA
CASSLGQGNFEQYF
TGCGCCAGCAGCTTGGGTCAGGGAAACTTCGAGCAGTACTTC
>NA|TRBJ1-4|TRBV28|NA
CASRAGPTNEKLFF
TGTGCCAGCAGGGCAGGGCCAACTAATGAAAAACTGTTTTTT
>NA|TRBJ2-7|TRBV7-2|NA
CASSSAGAGFYEQYF
TGTGCCAGCAGCTCGGCCGGGGCAGGCTTCTACGAGCAGTACTTC
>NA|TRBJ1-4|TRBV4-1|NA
CASSQRQKGSGEKLFF
TGCGCCAGCAGCCAACGTCAAAAGGGGTCCGGGGAAAAACTGTTTTTT
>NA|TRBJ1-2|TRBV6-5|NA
CASRGRTGVNGYTF
TGTGCCAGCAGGGGTAGAACAGGAGTGAATGGCTACACCTTC
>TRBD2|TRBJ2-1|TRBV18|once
CASSSGTSGTPGIEQFF
TGTGCCAGCTCTTCCGGGACTAGCGGGACGCCAGGAATTGAGCAGTTCTTC
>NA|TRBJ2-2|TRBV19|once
CASSISSSLTGELFF
TGTGCCAGTAGTATAAGTAGTAGTCTCACCGGGGAGCTGTTTTTT
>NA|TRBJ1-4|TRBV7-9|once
CASSFGGLGEKLFF
TGTGCCAGCAGCTTTGGAGGGTTGGGTGAAAAACTGTTTTTT
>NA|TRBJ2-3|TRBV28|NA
CASSNRSLLDTQYF
TGTGCCAGCAGTAACAGGTCCTTATTGGATACGCAGTATTTT
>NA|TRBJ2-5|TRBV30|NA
CAWSLGGRVQETQYF
TGTGCCTGGAGTCTAGGGGGGCGAGTTCAAGAGACCCAGTACTTC
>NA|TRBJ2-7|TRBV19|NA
CASSMARGTSYEQYF
TGTGCCAGTAGTATGGCCCGGGGCACCTCCTACGAGCAGTACTTC
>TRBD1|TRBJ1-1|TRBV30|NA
CAWTRQGSTEAFF
TGTGCCTGGACCAGACAGGGAAGCACTGAAGCTTTCTTT
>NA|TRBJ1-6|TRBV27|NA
CASRDWTVRNSPLHF
TGTGCCAGCAGAGATTGGACAGTACGTAATTCACCCCTCCACTTT
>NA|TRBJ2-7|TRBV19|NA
CASSRAGTSPYEQYF
TGTGCCAGTAGTCGTGCTGGGACCTCACCTTACGAGCAGTACTTC
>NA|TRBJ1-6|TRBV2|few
CASRPASSPLHF
TGTGCCAGCAGGCCTGCGAGCTCACCCCTCCACTTT
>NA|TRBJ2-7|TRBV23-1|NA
CASSWGEQYF
TGCGCCAGCAGTTGGGGAGAGCAGTACTTC
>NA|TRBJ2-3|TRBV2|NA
CASSLGEDTQYF
TGTGCCAGCAGTCTTGGGGAGGATACGCAGTATTTT
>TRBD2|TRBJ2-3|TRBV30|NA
CAWSLWTSTDTQYF
TGTGCCTGGAGTCTCTGGACTAGTACAGATACGCAGTATTTT
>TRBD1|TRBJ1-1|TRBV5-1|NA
CASSLQGVNTEAFF
TGCGCCAGCAGCTTGCAGGGGGTGAACACTGAAGCTTTCTTT
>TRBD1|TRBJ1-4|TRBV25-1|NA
CASSLWGQGGEKLFF
TGTGCCAGCTCTCTATGGGGACAGGGAGGTGAAAAACTGTTTTTT
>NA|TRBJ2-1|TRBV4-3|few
CASSQGKSSYNEQFF
TGCGCCAGCAGCCAAGGAAAGAGCTCCTACAATGAGCAGTTCTTC
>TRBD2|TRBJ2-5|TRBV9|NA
CASSLGLAGVLETQYF
TGTGCCAGCAGCCTCGGACTAGCGGGAGTTTTGGAGACCCAGTACTTC
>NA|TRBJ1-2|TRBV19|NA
CASSRQTYGYTF
TGTGCCAGTAGTCGACAGACTTATGGCTACACCTTC
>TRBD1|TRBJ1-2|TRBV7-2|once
CASSSRDRSNYGYTF
TGTGCCAGCAGCTCCCGGGACAGATCTAACTATGGCTACACCTTC
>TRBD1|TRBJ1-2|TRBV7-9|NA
CASSFNRGPDYGYTF
TGTGCCAGCAGCTTCAACAGGGGGCCGGACTATGGCTACACCTTC
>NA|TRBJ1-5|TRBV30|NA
CAWTGTDSNQPQHF
TGTGCCTGGACAGGGACTGATAGCAATCAGCCCCAGCATTTT
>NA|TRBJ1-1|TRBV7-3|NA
CASSLPVRGTEAFF
TGTGCCAGCAGCTTACCCGTTCGGGGGACTGAAGCTTTCTTT
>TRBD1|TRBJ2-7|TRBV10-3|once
CAISETPGQGSYEQYF
TGTGCCATCAGTGAAACCCCGGGACAGGGCTCCTACGAGCAGTACTTC
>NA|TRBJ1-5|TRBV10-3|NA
CAISESGGEPQHF
TGTGCCATCAGTGAGTCGGGGGGTGAGCCCCAGCATTTT
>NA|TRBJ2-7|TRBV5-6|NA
CASSGRTVLAYEQYF
TGTGCCAGCAGCGGGCGGACAGTCCTGGCCTACGAGCAGTACTTC
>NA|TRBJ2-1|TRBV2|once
CATTLTAYNEQFF
TGTGCCACCACACTGACAGCCTACAATGAGCAGTTCTTC
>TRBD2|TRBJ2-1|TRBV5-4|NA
CASTRGLAVDNEQFF
TGTGCCAGCACCAGGGGACTAGCAGTCGACAATGAGCAGTTCTTC
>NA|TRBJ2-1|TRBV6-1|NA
CASSRVGYNEQFF
TGTGCCAGCTCGCGGGTTGGCTACAATGAGCAGTTCTTC
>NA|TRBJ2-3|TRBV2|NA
CASSNTVGSITDTQYF
TGTGCCAGCAGTAATACAGTGGGTTCGATCACAGATACGCAGTATTTT